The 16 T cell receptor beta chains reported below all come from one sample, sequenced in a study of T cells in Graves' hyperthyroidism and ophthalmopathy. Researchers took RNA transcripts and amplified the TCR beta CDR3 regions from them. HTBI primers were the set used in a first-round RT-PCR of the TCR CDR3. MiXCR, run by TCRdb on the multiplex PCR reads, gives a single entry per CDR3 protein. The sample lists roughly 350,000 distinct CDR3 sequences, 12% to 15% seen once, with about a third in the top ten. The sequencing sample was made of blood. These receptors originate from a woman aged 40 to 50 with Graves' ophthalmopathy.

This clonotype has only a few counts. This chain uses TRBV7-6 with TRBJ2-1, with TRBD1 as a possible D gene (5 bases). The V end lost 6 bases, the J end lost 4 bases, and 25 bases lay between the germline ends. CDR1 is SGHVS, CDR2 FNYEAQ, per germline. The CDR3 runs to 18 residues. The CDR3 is CASSRPPRDSAAYNEQFF. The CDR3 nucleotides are TGTGCCAGCAGTCGTCCCCCCCGCGACAGTGCCGCATACAATGAGCAGTTCTTC.

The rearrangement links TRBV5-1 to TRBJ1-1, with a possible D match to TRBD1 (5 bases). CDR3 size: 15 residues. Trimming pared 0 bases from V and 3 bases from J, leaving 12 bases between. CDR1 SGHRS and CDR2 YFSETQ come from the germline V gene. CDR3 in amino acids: CASSLDRGSDTEAFF. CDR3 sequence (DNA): TGCGCCAGCAGCTTGGATAGGGGAAGCGACACTGAAGCTTTCTTT.

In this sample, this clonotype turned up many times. In DNA, the CDR3 is TGTGCCACCGGACAGGGGACACTCTACGAGCAGTACTTC. Translating it yields CATGQGTLYEQYF. The chain uses TRBV19 and TRBJ2-7; 9 nucleotides align to TRBD1. The CDR3 totals 13 residues. Germline V CDR1 and CDR2: LNHDA, SQIVND (reference sequence). V shed 10 bases and J 3 bases; nucleotides not matched to a gene: 7.

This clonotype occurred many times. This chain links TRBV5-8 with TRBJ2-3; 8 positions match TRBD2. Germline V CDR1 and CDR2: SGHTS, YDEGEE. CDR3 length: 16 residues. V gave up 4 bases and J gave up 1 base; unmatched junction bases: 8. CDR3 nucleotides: TGTGCCAGCAGCGGGATAAGCGGGGGTCGCACAGATACGCAGTATTTT. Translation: CASSGISGGRTDTQYF.

In nucleotides, the CDR3 is TGTGCCACCAGTGACCCGGGCGTAGGGAACGAGCAGTACTTC. It is translated as CATSDPGVGNEQYF. The chain couples TRBV24-1 to TRBJ2-7, with D unresolved. With 4 bases removed from V and 5 bases from J, the gap between germline ends came to 14 bases. Looked up from germline, CDR1 is KGHDR and CDR2 is SFDVKD. CDR3 length: 14 amino acids.

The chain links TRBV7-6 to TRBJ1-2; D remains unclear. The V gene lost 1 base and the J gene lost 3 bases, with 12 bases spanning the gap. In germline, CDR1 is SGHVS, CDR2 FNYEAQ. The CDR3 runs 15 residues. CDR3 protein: CASSLEPSPYYGYTF. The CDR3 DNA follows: TGTGCCAGCAGCTTAGAGCCGTCCCCCTACTATGGCTACACCTTC.

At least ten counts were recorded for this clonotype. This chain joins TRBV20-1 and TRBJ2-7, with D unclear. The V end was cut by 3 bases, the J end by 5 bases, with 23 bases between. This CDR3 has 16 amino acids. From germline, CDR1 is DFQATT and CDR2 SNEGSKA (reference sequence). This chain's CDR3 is CSASDLSRRNVHEQYF. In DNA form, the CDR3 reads TGCAGTGCTAGTGACCTGTCACGCCGAAATGTGCACGAGCAGTACTTC.

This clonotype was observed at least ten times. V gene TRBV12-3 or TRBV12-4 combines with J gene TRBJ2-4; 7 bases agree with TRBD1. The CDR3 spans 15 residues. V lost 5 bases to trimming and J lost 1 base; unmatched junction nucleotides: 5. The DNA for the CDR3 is TGTGCCAGCAGTGTGACCAGGGGGGCCAAAAACATTCAGTACTTC. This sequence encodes CASSVTRGAKNIQYF.

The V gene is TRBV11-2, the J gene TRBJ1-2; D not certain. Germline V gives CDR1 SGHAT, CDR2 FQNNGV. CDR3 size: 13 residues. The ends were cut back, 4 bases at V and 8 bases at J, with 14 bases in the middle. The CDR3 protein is CASSSLSAEGYTF. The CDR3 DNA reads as TGTGCCAGCAGCTCATTATCAGCGGAAGGCTACACCTTC. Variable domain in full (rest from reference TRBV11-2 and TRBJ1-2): EAGVAQSPRYKIIEKRQSVAFWCNPISGHATLYWYQQILGQGPKLLIQFQNNGVVDDSQLPKDRFSAERLKGVDSTLKIQPAKLEDSAVYLCASSSLSAEGYTFGSGTRLTVV.

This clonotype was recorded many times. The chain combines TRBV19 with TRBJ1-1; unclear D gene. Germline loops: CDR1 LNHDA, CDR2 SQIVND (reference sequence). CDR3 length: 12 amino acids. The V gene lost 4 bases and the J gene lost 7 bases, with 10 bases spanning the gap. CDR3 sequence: CASSTRDGEAFF. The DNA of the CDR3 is TGTGCCAGTAGTACCCGCGACGGTGAAGCTTTCTTT.

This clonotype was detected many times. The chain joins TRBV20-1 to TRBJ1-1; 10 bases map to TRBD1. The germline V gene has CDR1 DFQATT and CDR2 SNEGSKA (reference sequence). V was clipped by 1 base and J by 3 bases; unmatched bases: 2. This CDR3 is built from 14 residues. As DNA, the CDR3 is TGCAGTGCTAGAGGGGGGACAGGGGACACTGAAGCTTTCTTT. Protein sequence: CSARGGTGDTEAFF.

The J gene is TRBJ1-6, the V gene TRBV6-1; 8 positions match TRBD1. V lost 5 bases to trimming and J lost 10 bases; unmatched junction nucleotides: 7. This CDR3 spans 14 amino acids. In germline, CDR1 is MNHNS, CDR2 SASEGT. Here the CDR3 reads CASSKTGAGSPLHF. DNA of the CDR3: TGTGCCAGCAGTAAGACAGGGGCTGGGTCACCCCTCCACTTT.

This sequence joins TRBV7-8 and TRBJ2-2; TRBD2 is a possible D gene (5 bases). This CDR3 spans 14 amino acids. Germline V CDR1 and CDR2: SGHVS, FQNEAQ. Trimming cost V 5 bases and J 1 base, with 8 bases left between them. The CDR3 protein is CASSPAGNTGELFF. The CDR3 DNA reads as TGTGCCAGCAGCCCCGCGGGGAACACCGGGGAGCTGTTTTTT.

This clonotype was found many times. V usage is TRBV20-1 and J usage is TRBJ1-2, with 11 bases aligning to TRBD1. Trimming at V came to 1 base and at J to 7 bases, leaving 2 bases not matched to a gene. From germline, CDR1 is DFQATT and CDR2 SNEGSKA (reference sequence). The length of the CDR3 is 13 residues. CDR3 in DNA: TGCAGTGCTAGAGGGACAGGGGGCGTTGGCTACACCTTC. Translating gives CSARGTGGVGYTF.

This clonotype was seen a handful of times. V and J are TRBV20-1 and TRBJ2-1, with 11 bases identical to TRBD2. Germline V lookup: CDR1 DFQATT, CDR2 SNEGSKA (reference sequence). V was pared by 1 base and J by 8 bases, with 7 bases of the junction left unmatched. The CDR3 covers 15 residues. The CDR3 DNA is TGCAGTGCTAGAGTGCTAGCGGGGGGTAACTATGAGCAGTTCTTC. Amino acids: CSARVLAGGNYEQFF.

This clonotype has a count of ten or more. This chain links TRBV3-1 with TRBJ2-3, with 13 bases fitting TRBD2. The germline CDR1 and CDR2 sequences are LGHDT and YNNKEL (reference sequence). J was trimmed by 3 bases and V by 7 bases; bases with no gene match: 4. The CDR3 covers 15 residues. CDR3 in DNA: TGTGCCAGCACCCTGGGACTAGCGGGAACAGATACGCAGTATTTT. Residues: CASTLGLAGTDTQYF.